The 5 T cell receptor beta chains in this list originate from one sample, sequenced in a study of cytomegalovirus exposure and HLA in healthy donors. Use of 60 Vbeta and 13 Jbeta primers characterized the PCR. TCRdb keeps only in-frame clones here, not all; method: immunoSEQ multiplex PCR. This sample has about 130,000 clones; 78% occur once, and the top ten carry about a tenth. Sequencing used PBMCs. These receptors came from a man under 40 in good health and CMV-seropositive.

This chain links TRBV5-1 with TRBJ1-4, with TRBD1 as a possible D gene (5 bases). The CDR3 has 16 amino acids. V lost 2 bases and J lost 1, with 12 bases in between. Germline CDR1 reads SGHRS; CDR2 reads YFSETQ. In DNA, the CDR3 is TGCGCCAGCAGCTTTCAAGCGGGACGAACTAATGAAAAACTGTTTTTT. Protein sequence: CASSFQAGRTNEKLFF.

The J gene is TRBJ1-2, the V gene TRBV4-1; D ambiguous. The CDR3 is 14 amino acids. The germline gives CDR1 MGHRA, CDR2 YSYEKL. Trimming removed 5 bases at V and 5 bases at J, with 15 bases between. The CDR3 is CASSSSGYGYGYTF. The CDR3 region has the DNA TGCGCCAGCAGCTCAAGCGGGTACGGGTATGGCTACACCTTC.

The CDR3 reads CASSIFNTEAFF. The DNA for the CDR3 is TGTGCCAGTAGTATCTTTAACACTGAAGCTTTCTTT. This sequence joins TRBV19 and TRBJ1-1; D unclear. The CDR3 loop spans 12 amino acids. Germline V gives CDR1 LNHDA, CDR2 SQIVND (reference sequence). V dropped 3 bases and J dropped 2 bases, with 4 bases sitting between them. Full variable domain (rest looked up from reference TRBV19 and TRBJ1-1): DGGITQSPKYLFRKEGQNVTLSCEQNLNHDAMYWYRQDPGQGLRLIYYSQIVNDFQKGDIAEGYSVSREKKESFPLTVTSAQKNPTAFYLCASSIFNTEAFFGQGTRLTVV.

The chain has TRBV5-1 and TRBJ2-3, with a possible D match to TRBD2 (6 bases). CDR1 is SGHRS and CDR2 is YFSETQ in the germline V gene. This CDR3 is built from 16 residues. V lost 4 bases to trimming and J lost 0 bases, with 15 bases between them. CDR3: CASSPSPSESTDTQYF. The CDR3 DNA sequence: TGCGCCAGCAGCCCGTCACCTAGCGAGAGCACAGATACGCAGTATTTT.

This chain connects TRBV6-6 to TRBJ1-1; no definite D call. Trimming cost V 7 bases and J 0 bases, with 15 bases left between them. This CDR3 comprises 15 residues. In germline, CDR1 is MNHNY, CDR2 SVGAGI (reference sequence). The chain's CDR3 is CASTHGSTLNTEAFF. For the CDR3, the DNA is TGTGCCAGCACCCACGGGTCCACTCTGAACACTGAAGCTTTCTTT.